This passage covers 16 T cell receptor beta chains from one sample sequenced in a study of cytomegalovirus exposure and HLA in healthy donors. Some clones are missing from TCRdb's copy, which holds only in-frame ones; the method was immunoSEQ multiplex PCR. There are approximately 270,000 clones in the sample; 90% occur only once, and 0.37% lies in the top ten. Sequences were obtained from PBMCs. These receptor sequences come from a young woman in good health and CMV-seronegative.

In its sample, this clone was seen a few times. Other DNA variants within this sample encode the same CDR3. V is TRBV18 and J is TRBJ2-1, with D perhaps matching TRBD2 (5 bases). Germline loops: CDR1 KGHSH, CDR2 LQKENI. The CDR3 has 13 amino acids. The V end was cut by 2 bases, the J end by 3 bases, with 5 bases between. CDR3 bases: TGTGCCAGCTCACCAGGAGGCTACAATGAGCAGTTCTTC. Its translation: CASSPGGYNEQFF.

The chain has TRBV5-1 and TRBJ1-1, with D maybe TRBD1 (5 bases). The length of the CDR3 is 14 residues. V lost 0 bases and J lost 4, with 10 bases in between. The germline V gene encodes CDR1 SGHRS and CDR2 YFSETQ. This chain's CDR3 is CASSLEGVVTEAFF. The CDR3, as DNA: TGCGCCAGCAGCTTGGAAGGGGTCGTCACTGAAGCTTTCTTT.

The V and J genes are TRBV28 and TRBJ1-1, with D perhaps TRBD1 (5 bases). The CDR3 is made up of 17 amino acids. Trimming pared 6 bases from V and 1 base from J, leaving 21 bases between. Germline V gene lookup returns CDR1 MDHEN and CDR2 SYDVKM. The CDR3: CASSPNPGGEGNTEAFF. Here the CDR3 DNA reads TGTGCCAGCAGCCCAAACCCGGGGGGGGAGGGGAACACTGAAGCTTTCTTT.

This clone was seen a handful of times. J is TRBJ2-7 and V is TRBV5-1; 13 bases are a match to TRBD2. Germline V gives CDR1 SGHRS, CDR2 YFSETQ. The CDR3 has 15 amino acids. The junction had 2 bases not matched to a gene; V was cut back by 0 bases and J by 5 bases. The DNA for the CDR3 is TGCGCCAGCAGCTTGGATGGGACTAGCGGGAACGAGCAGTACTTC. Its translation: CASSLDGTSGNEQYF. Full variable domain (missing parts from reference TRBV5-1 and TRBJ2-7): KAGVTQTPRYLIKTRGQQVTLSCSPISGHRSVSWYQQTPGQGLQFLFEYFSETQRNKGNFPGRFSGRQFSNSRSEMNVSTLELGDSALYLCASSLDGTSGNEQYFGPGTRLTVT.

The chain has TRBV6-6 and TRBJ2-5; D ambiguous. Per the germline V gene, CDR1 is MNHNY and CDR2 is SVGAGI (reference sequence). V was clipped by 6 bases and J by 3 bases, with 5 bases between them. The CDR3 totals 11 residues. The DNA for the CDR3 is TGTGCCAGCAGGTTCGAAGAGACCCAGTACTTC. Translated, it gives CASRFEETQYF.

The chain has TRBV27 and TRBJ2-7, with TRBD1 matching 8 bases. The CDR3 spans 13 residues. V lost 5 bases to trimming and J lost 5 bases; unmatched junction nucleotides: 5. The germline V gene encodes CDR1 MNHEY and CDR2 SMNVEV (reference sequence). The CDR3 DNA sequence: TGTGCCAGCAGTCCCGACAGGGGCCACGAGCAGTACGTC. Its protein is CASSPDRGHEQYV.

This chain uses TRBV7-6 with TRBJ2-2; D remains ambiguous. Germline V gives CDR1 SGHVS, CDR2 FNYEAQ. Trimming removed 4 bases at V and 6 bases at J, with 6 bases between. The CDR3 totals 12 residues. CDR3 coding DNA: TGTGCCAGCAGCTCCGGTTCCGGGGAGCTGTTTTTT. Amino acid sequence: CASSSGSGELFF. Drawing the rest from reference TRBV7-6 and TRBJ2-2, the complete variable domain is GAGVSQSPRYKVTKRGQDVALRCDPISGHVSLYWYRQALGQGPEFLTYFNYEAQQDKSGLPNDRFSAERPEGSISTLTIQRTEQRDSAMYRCASSSGSGELFFGEGSRLTVL.

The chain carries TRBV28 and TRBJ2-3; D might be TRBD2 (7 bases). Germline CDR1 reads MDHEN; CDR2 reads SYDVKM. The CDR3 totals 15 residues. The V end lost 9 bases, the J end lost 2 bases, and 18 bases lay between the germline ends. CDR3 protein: CASQEGGITTDTQYF. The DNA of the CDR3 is TGTGCCAGTCAGGAGGGGGGGATCACCACAGATACGCAGTATTTT.

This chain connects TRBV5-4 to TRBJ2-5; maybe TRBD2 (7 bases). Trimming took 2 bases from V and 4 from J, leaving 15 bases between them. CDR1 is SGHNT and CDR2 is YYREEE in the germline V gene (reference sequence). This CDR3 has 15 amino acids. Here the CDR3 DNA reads TGTGCCAGCAGCTTAATGGGGGGGGGCTCAGAGACCCAGTACTTC. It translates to CASSLMGGGSETQYF.

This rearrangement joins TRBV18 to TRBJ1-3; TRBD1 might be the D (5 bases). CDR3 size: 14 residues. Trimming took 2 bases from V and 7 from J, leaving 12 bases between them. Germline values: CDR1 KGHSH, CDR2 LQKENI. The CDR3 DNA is TGTGCCAGCTCACCAGAGGGGAGGTGGAACACCATATATTTT. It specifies CASSPEGRWNTIYF. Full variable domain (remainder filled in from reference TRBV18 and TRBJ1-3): NAGVMQNPRHLVRRRGQEARLRCSPMKGHSHVYWYRQLPEEGLKFMVYLQKENIIDESGMPKERFSAEFPKEGPSILRIQQVVRGDSAAYFCASSPEGRWNTIYFGEGSWLTVV.

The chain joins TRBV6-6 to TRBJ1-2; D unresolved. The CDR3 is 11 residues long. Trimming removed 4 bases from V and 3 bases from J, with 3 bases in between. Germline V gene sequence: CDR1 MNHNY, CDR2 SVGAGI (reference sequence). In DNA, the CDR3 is TGTGCCAGCAGTTCCGACTATGGCTACACCTTC. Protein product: CASSSDYGYTF.

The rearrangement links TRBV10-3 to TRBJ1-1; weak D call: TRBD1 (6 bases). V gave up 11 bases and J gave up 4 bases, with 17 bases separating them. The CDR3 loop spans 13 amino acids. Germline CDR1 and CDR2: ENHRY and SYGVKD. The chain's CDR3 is CASTTGISTEAFF. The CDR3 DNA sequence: TGTGCCTCGACAACAGGGATTAGCACTGAAGCTTTCTTT.

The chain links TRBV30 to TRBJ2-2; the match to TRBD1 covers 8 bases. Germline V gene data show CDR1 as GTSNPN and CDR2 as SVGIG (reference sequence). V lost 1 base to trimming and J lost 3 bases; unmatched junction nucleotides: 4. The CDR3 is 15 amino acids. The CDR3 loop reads CAWSDRDRHTGELFF. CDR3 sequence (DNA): TGTGCCTGGAGTGACCGGGACAGGCACACCGGGGAGCTGTTTTTT.

DNA of the CDR3: TGTGCCAGCAGCTTGGGACAGGGGGCTGACTATGGCTACACCTTC. Amino acids: CASSLGQGADYGYTF. The genes are TRBV5-4 and TRBJ1-2, with 10 bases that match TRBD1. Germline V gene lookup returns CDR1 SGHNT and CDR2 YYREEE (reference sequence). The CDR3 consists of 15 residues. J was trimmed by 3 bases and V by 0 bases; bases with no gene match: 2. Based on the CDR3 plus reference TRBV5-4 and TRBJ1-2, the full variable domain is ETGVTQSPTHLIKTRGQQVTLRCSSQSGHNTVSWYQQALGQGPQFIFQYYREEENGRGNFPPRFSGLQFPNYSSELNVNALELDDSALYLCASSLGQGADYGYTFGSGTRLTVV.

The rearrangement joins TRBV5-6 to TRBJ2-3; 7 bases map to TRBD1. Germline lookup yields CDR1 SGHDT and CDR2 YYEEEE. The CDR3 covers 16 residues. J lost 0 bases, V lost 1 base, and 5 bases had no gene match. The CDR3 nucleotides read TGTGCCAGCAGCTTGTGGGACAGAGCTAGCACAGATACGCAGTATTTT. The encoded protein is CASSLWDRASTDTQYF.

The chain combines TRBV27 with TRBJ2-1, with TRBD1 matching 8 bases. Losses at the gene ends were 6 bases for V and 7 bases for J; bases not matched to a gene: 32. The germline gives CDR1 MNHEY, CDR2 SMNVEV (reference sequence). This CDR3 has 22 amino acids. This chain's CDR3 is CASSRKVLRTGKLFLGLNEQFF. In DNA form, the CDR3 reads TGTGCCAGCAGCCGAAAGGTCCTTCGGACAGGGAAGCTCTTTCTTGGGCTTAATGAGCAGTTCTTC.